This T cell receptor (beta chain) was sequenced for a study of shared clonotypes between healthy human individuals. Points on this clone: Its antigen is not known.

Only in-frame clones appear in the TCRdb table, and some are missing; sequencing was by immunoSEQ multiplex PCR. The table lists around 2.5 million clones, roughly 93% of them singletons. In germline, CDR1 is LNHDA, CDR2 SQIVND (reference sequence). The CDR3 is made up of 14 amino acids. The ends lost 1 base at V and 6 bases at J; junction bases unmatched: 5. Study-wide points: Apart from blood, nothing was sampled; tissue repertoires likely differ.

The chain combines TRBV19 with TRBJ1-2; 7 nucleotides match TRBD1. Specimen: naive CD4+ T cells from PBMCs. Specified subset: CD45RA+ positively selected. The sequence was collected from a man younger than 30 in good health. Some clones in this sample may be carry-over from other donors' samples. The CDR3 reads CASSIGGTAHGYTF. In DNA form, the CDR3 reads TGTGCCAGTAGTATAGGGGGGACAGCCCATGGCTACACCTTC.